This TCR beta chain was captured in a study of blood T cell repertoires in COVID-19. At the level of the study: The United States, Italy and Spain provided the acute and convalescent COVID-19 samples. PBMCs, B-cell-depleted T cells, or T cells provided the cDNA or gDNA that made up the material.

Methods used by the authors: Amplification of reference gene primers was used by the study to estimate nucleated cell counts. Some clones are missing from TCRdb's copy, which holds only in-frame ones; the method was immunoSEQ multiplex PCR. V and J calls and clone size come straight from that table; D and trimming were deduced from the DNA. The table lists fewer than 130,000 clones, 88% of them singletons, with 3% to 4% in the top ten. CDR1 and CDR2 (germline): SGHTA, FQGNSA. The CDR3 covers 15 residues. V was shortened by 2 bases and J by 2 bases, with 13 bases between the two germline ends. The rearrangement links TRBV7-2 to TRBJ2-7; a possible D gene is TRBD2 (5 bases). The clonotype was recovered from a woman aged 50 to 60 with acute or convalescent COVID-19. Input material: peripheral blood. The CDR3 is CASSLMTGVPYEQYF. The CDR3 DNA sequence: TGTGCCAGCAGCTTAATGACCGGGGTCCCCTACGAGCAGTACTTC.